The rows below give T cell receptor beta chains drawn from one sample of a study of T cell clones after liver transplantation. Using immunoSEQ multiplex PCR, the repertoire was profiled, and TCRdb retains in-frame clones only, with some absent. The sample has around 120,000 clones; about nine tenths are singletons. The sample consisted of CD4+ T cells from blood, taken 12 months after liver transplant. The source is a human patient who received a liver transplant. A share of the T cells may be of graft donor origin. Each CDR3 is given with its conserved first and last residue. Each record gives: D gene, V gene, J gene, clone size, CDR3 protein, CDR3 DNA. D genes are given only for firm matches. Size is omitted from some rows. Given values are once, few, many or a class for expanded clones.

>.|TRBV5-1|TRBJ1-3|.
CASSLAQSSGNTIYF
TGCGCCAGCAGCTTGGCCCAATCCTCTGGAAACACCATATATTTT
>.|TRBV18|TRBJ2-2|.
CASSRIPQVDLANTGELFF
TGTGCCAGCTCACGGATACCACAGGTGGATCTAGCGAACACCGGGGAGCTGTTTTTT
>TRBD1|TRBV5-6|TRBJ2-5|.
CASSFSLTGGFETQYF
TGTGCCAGCAGCTTTTCCTTGACAGGGGGCTTTGAGACCCAGTACTTC
>TRBD1|TRBV5-4|TRBJ2-2|.
CASSLDGTGVTGELFF
TGTGCCAGCAGCTTGGATGGGACAGGGGTCACCGGGGAGCTGTTTTTT
>.|TRBV5-6|TRBJ1-2|.
CASSIGPWKGYTF
TGTGCCAGCAGTATCGGACCGTGGAAGGGCTACACCTTC
>TRBD2|TRBV5-4|TRBJ2-1|.
CASSWQLAGRYNEQFF
TGTGCCAGCAGCTGGCAACTAGCGGGAAGATACAATGAGCAGTTCTTC
>TRBD1|TRBV29-1|TRBJ1-5|.
CSVGQGSNQPQHF
TGCAGCGTCGGACAGGGTAGCAATCAGCCCCAGCATTTT
>.|TRBV5-4|TRBJ2-2|.
CASSLDAGELFF
TGTGCCAGCAGCTTGGACGCCGGGGAGCTGTTTTTT
>TRBD2|TRBV6-5|TRBJ2-7|many
CASSYSRRLAAYEQYF
TGTGCCAGCAGTTACTCGAGACGACTAGCGGCCTACGAGCAGTACTTC
>.|TRBV14|TRBJ2-3|.
CASSQRTPGPDTQYF
TGTGCCAGCAGCCAACGGACCCCGGGACCAGATACGCAGTATTTT
>.|TRBV6-5|TRBJ2-3|once
CASREGASSTDTQYF
TGTGCCAGCAGGGAGGGAGCATCTAGCACAGATACGCAGTATTTT